A single count supports the clone carrying this T cell receptor (beta chain). Profiled with immunoSEQ multiplex PCR; TCRdb holds only in-frame clones, not every one. The sample lists 130,000 or so clones, 80% to 90% occurring once. These data belong to a study of control samples from healthy donors and cancer patients. The germline V gene has CDR1 SGHVS and CDR2 FNYEAQ. The CDR3 is 15 amino acids. V dropped 0 bases and J dropped 5 bases, with 13 bases sitting between them. This receptor was identified in a man aged 25 to 40 in good health. Sample: blood. This chain connects TRBV7-6 to TRBJ1-1; D may be TRBD1 (6 bases). CDR3 in DNA: TGTGCCAGCAGCTTAGCAGGGGGTGAGTGGACTGAAGCTTTCTTT. This encodes CASSLAGGEWTEAFF.